A single sample is the source of the 15 T cell receptor beta chains below, sequenced in a study of blood T cell repertoires in COVID-19. The repertoire was sequenced with immunoSEQ multiplex PCR; TCRdb's copy has only in-frame clones and lacks some. The sample holds about 150,000 clones; about four fifths are singletons and the top ten take under 3.5%. The material sequenced was peripheral blood. Every receptor here comes from an elderly woman with COVID-19, enrolled during active disease.

V and J are TRBV18 and TRBJ1-1; D might be TRBD1 (6 bases). V was pared by 1 base and J by 3 bases, with 12 bases between. The germline gives CDR1 KGHSH, CDR2 LQKENI. The CDR3 consists of 15 residues. This CDR3 is CASSPLSKGDTEAFF. The CDR3 DNA reads as TGTGCCAGCTCACCACTTTCCAAGGGGGACACTGAAGCTTTCTTT.

This clone showed up just a few times. The chain recombines TRBV10-3 with TRBJ2-7; TRBD1 is a possible D gene (6 bases). Looked up from germline, CDR1 is ENHRY and CDR2 is SYGVKD. CDR3 length equals 13 residues. Trimming removed 6 bases at V and 5 bases at J, with 14 bases between. DNA for the CDR3: TGTGCCATCAGCCGTACAGGGACCCACGAGCAGTACTTC. This sequence encodes CAISRTGTHEQYF.

The chain has TRBV28 and TRBJ2-2, with a tentative D call TRBD2 (5 bases). CDR1 is MDHEN and CDR2 is SYDVKM in the germline V gene. With 6 bases removed from V and 4 bases from J, the gap between germline ends came to 15 bases. The CDR3 is 15 amino acids. CDR3 residues: CASSSGSFRTGELFF. The CDR3 DNA follows: TGTGCCAGCAGCTCGGGATCCTTTCGCACCGGGGAGCTGTTTTTT.

V gene TRBV5-1 combines with J gene TRBJ2-1; TRBD2 matches 9 bases. With V trimmed by 2 bases and J by 4 bases, 7 bases remained unmatched. Germline CDR1 SGHRS, CDR2 YFSETQ. The CDR3 is 16 amino acids. CDR3 coding DNA: TGCGCCAGCAGCTTACCCCCCCTAGCGGGATACAATGAGCAGTTCTTC. Its protein product is CASSLPPLAGYNEQFF.

DNA for the CDR3: TGCGCCAGCAGCCAGTCAGGGGTGATCACTGAAGCTTTCTTT. It translates to CASSQSGVITEAFF. This sequence joins TRBV4-1 and TRBJ1-1; maybe TRBD1 (6 bases). The V gene's germline CDR1 is MGHRA and CDR2 YSYEKL. The V and J ends lost 3 bases and 4 bases respectively, with 12 bases between them. This CDR3 spans 14 amino acids.

Here the CDR3 reads CASSSRTGSYEQYF. CDR3 sequence (DNA): TGCGCCAGCAGCTCCCGGACAGGATCCTACGAGCAGTACTTC. The chain has TRBV5-1 and TRBJ2-7; 7 bases are a match to TRBD1. This CDR3 has 14 residues. Unmatched junction bases numbered 4, after V lost 3 bases and J lost 1 base. Germline V gene lookup returns CDR1 SGHRS and CDR2 YFSETQ.

A word on this clone: Other DNA sequences in the same sample also yield this CDR3. The chain carries TRBV7-3 and TRBJ2-5, with TRBD2 matching 10 bases. V lost 1 base to trimming and J lost 1 base; unmatched junction nucleotides: 3. Germline CDR1 is SGHTA and CDR2 is FQGTGA. The CDR3 has 16 amino acids. The CDR3 loop reads CASSLRASGGQETQYF. The CDR3 DNA follows: TGTGCCAGCAGCTTAAGGGCTAGCGGGGGCCAAGAGACCCAGTACTTC.

This clone showed up just once. The rearrangement uses TRBV19 and TRBJ2-2, with a weak D call TRBD1 (6 bases). The CDR3 is 15 amino acids. CDR1 and CDR2 (germline): LNHDA, SQIVND (reference sequence). V was shortened by 5 bases and J by 2 bases, with 12 bases between the two germline ends. CDR3 region: CASSLQGRNTGELFF. CDR3 bases: TGTGCCAGTAGTTTACAGGGTAGAAACACCGGGGAGCTGTTTTTT.

The chain employs TRBV4-1 and TRBJ2-2; 9 bases line up with TRBD1. V was clipped by 4 bases and J by 7 bases; unmatched bases: 10. CDR3 length: 16 amino acids. Germline lookup yields CDR1 MGHRA and CDR2 YSYEKL. CDR3 DNA: TGCGCCAGCAGCCCGCAGAACAGGGGGCTGGGCGGGGAGCTGTTTTTT. This encodes CASSPQNRGLGGELFF.

The chain couples TRBV27 to TRBJ2-3; a weak D match, TRBD2 (6 bases). This CDR3 is built from 13 residues. V shed 3 bases and J shed 6 bases, with 10 bases lying between them. CDR1 and CDR2 (germline): MNHEY, SMNVEV (reference sequence). CDR3 sequence: CASSLSREDTQYF. CDR3 bases: TGTGCCAGCAGTTTGAGTCGGGAGGATACGCAGTATTTT.

This sequence joins TRBV18 and TRBJ2-2, with TRBD1 matching over 11 bases. The ends lost 6 bases at V and 5 bases at J; junction bases unmatched: 8. CDR3 length: 16 residues. In germline, CDR1 is KGHSH, CDR2 LQKENI. In DNA form, the CDR3 reads TGTGCCAGCTCCCGTTGGACAGGGGGCGATACCGGGGAGCTGTTTTTT. Translating gives CASSRWTGGDTGELFF. The full variable domain, its missing parts supplied by reference TRBV18 and TRBJ2-2, is NAGVMQNPRHLVRRRGQEARLRCSPMKGHSHVYWYRQLPEEGLKFMVYLQKENIIDESGMPKERFSAEFPKEGPSILRIQQVVRGDSAAYFCASSRWTGGDTGELFFGEGSRLTVL.

J is TRBJ2-7 and V is TRBV28; D is possibly TRBD2 (7 bases). The V gene's germline CDR1 is MDHEN and CDR2 SYDVKM. V was pared by 5 bases and J by 6 bases, with 17 bases between. The CDR3 covers 14 residues. The CDR3 DNA sequence: TGTGCCAGCAGTCTAACAACAGGGAGGGCCGAGCAGTACTTC. Translation gives CASSLTTGRAEQYF.

J is TRBJ1-1 and V is TRBV18, with 7 bases identical to TRBD1. J was trimmed by 3 bases and V by 2 bases; bases with no gene match: 6. CDR1 and CDR2 (germline): KGHSH, LQKENI. The CDR3 runs to 15 residues. The CDR3 here is CASSPTGTEYTEAFF. The CDR3 DNA reads as TGTGCCAGCTCACCAACCGGGACAGAATACACTGAAGCTTTCTTT. The variable domain in full, with the rest retrieved from reference TRBV18 and TRBJ1-1, is NAGVMQNPRHLVRRRGQEARLRCSPMKGHSHVYWYRQLPEEGLKFMVYLQKENIIDESGMPKERFSAEFPKEGPSILRIQQVVRGDSAAYFCASSPTGTEYTEAFFGQGTRLTVV.

The chain combines TRBV12-3 or TRBV12-4 with TRBJ2-7; D unclear. Deletions cut 4 bases from V and 1 base from J, with 8 bases between. CDR3 length: 13 amino acids. This CDR3 is CASSSLGSYEQYF. For the CDR3, the DNA is TGTGCCAGCAGTTCGCTCGGGTCCTACGAGCAGTACTTC.

As for this clone: At one boundary the junction diverges from the germline segment, which might be a read error. The rearrangement uses TRBV5-1 and TRBJ2-3; 8 nucleotides line up with TRBD2. The CDR3 length is 16 residues. Germline CDR1 is SGHRS and CDR2 is YFSETQ. The CDR3 sequence: CASRLEAGVGTDTQYF. The CDR3, as DNA: TGCGCCAGCAGATTGGAAGCGGGAGTAGGCACAGATACGCAGTATTTT.